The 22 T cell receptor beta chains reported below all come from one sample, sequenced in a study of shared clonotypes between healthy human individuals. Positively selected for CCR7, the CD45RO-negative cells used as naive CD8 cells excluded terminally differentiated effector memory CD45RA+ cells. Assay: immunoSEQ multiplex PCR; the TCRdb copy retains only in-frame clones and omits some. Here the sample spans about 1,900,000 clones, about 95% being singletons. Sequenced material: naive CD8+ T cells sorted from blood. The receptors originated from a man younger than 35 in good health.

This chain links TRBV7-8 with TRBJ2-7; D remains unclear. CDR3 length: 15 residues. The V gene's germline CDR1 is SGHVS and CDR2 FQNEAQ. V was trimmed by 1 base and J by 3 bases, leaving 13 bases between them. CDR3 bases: TGTGCCAGCAGCTTAGAGACCTCAACTTACTACGAGCAGTACTTC. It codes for CASSLETSTYYEQYF.

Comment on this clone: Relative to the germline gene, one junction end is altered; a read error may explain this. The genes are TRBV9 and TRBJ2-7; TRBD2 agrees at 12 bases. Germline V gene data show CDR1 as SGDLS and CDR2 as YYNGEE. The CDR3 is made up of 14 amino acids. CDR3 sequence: CVSSQETSGGEQYF. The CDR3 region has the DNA TGTGTCAGCAGCCAGGAGACTAGCGGGGGCGAGCAGTACTTC.

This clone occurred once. The CDR3 protein is CASDRQGAGANVLTF. In DNA form, the CDR3 reads TGTGCCAGCGATCGACAGGGTGCCGGGGCCAACGTCCTGACTTTC. The chain is built from TRBV9 and TRBJ2-6, with 7 nucleotides matching TRBD1. This CDR3 has 15 residues. From germline, CDR1 is SGDLS and CDR2 YYNGEE. Trimming removed 7 bases from V and 4 bases from J; junction bases left unmatched: 8.

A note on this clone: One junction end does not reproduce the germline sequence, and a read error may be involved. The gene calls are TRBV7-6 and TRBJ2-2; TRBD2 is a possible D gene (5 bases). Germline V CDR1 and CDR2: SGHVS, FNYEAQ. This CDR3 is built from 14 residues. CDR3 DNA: TGTGCCAGCAGCCAAACTAGGAACTCCGGGGAGCTGTTTTTT. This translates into CASSQTRNSGELFF. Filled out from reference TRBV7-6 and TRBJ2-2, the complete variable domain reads GAGVSQSPRYKVTKRGQDVALRCDPISGHVSLYWYRQALGQGPEFLTYFNYEAQQDKSGLPNDRFSAERPEGSISTLTIQRTEQRDSAMYRCASSQTRNSGELFFGEGSRLTVL.

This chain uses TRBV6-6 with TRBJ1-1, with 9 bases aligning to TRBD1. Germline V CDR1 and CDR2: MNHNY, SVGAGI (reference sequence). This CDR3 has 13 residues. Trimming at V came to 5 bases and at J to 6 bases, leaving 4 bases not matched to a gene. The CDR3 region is CASSQDRGAEAFF. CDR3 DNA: TGTGCCAGCAGTCAGGACAGGGGAGCTGAAGCTTTCTTT.

Here the CDR3 reads CASSLMGGSYGYTF. The CDR3, as DNA: TGTGCCAGCAGCTTGATGGGGGGTTCCTATGGCTACACCTTC. The chain carries TRBV5-4 and TRBJ1-2; D perhaps matches TRBD1 (5 bases). Germline CDR1 is SGHNT and CDR2 is YYREEE (reference sequence). Deletions cut 1 base from V and 4 bases from J, with 11 bases between. This CDR3 spans 14 amino acids. The variable domain in full, completed from reference TRBV5-4 and TRBJ1-2, reads ETGVTQSPTHLIKTRGQQVTLRCSSQSGHNTVSWYQQALGQGPQFIFQYYREEENGRGNFPPRFSGLQFPNYSSELNVNALELDDSALYLCASSLMGGSYGYTFGSGTRLTVV.

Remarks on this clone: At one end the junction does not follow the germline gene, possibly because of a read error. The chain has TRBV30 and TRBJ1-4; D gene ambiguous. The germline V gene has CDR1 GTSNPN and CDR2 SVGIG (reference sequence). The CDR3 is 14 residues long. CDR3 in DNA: TGTGCCCGGAGCCCAGGACCTTCCGGTGAAAAACTGTTTTTT. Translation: CARSPGPSGEKLFF.

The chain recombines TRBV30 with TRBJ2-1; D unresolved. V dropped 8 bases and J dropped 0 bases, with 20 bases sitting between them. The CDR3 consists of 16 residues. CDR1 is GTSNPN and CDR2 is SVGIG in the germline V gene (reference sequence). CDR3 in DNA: TGTGCCCACCAAAGCGACGGGCTTCACTCCTACAATGAGCAGTTCTTC. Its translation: CAHQSDGLHSYNEQFF.

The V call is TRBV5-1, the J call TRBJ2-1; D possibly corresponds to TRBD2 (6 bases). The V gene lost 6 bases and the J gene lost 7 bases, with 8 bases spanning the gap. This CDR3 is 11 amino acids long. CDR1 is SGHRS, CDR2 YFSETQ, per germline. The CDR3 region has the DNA TGCGCCAGCACGGGACTTAATGAGCAGTTCTTC. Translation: CASTGLNEQFF.

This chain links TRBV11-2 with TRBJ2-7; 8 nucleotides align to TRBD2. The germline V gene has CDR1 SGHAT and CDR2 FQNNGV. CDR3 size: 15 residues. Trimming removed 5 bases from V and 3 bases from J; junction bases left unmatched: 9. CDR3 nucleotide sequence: TGTGCCAGCAGCCCAACGACTAGCGTTGGCTACGAGCAGTACTTC. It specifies CASSPTTSVGYEQYF.

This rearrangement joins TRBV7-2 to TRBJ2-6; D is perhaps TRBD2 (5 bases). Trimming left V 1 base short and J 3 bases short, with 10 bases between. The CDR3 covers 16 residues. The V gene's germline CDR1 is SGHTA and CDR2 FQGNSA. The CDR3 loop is CASSLEHTSGANVLTF. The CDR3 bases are TGTGCCAGCAGCTTAGAGCACACTAGTGGGGCCAACGTCCTGACTTTC.

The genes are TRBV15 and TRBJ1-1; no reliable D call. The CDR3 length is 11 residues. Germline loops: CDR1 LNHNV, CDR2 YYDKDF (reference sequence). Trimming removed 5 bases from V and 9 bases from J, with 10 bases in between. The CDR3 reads CATSPRPQAFF. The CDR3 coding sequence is TGTGCCACCAGCCCCCGCCCCCAAGCTTTCTTT.

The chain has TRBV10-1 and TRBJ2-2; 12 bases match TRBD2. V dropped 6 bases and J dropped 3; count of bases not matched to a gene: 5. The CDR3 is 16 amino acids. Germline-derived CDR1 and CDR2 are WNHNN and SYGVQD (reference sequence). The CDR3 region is CASSDGLAGYTGELFF. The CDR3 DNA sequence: TGCGCCAGCAGCGACGGACTAGCGGGATACACCGGGGAGCTGTTTTTT.

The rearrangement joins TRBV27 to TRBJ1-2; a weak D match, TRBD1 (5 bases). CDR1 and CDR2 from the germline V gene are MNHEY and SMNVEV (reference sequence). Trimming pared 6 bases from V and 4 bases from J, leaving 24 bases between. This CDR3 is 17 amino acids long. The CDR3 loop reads CASSPFWGGMSGYGYTF. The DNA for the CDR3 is TGTGCCAGCAGCCCGTTCTGGGGGGGAATGTCTGGCTATGGCTACACCTTC.

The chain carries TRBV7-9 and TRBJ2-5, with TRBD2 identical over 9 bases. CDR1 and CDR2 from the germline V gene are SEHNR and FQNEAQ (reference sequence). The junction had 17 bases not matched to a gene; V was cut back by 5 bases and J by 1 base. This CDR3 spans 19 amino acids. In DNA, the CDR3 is TGTGCCAGCAGCCCCCAGAGGGGCGCCCCGACTAGCGGCCAAGAGACCCAGTACTTC. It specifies CASSPQRGAPTSGQETQYF. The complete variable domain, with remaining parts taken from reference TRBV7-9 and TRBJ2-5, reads DTGVSQNPRHKITKRGQNVTFRCDPISEHNRLYWYRQTLGQGPEFLTYFQNEAQLEKSRLLSDRFSAERPKGSFSTLEIQRTEQGDSAMYLCASSPQRGAPTSGQETQYFGPGTRLLVL.

For the CDR3, the DNA is TGTGCCAGCAGCCAAGAATGGTTCTCACCCCTCCACTTT. Its protein is CASSQEWFSPLHF. V gene TRBV14 combines with J gene TRBJ1-6; the D is unclear. From germline, CDR1 is SGHDN and CDR2 FVKESK. With 0 bases removed from V and 10 bases from J, the gap between germline ends came to 7 bases. This CDR3 spans 13 amino acids.

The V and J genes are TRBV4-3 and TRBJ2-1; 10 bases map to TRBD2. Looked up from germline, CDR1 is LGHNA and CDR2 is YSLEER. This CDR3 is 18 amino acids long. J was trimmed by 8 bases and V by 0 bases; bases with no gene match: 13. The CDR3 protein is CASSQDSESGRERDEQFF. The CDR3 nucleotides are TGCGCCAGCAGCCAAGATAGTGAAAGCGGGAGGGAGCGGGATGAGCAGTTCTTC.

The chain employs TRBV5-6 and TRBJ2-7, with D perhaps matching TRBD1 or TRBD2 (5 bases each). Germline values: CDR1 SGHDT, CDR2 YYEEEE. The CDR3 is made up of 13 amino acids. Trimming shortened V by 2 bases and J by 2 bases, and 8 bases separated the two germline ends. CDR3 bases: TGTGCCAGCAGCTTCGGGGACGCCTACGAGCAGTACTTC. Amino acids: CASSFGDAYEQYF. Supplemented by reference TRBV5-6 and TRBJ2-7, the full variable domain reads DAGVTQSPTHLIKTRGQQVTLRCSPKSGHDTVSWYQQALGQGPQFIFQYYEEEERQRGNFPDRFSGHQFPNYSSELNVNALLLGDSALYLCASSFGDAYEQYFGPGTRLTVT.

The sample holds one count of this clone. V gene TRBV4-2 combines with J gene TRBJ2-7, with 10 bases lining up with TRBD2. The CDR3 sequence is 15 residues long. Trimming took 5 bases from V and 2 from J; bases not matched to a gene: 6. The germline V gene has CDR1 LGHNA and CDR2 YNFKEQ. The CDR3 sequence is CASSSGLAETYEQYF. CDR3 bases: TGTGCCAGCAGCTCCGGACTAGCGGAGACCTACGAGCAGTACTTC.

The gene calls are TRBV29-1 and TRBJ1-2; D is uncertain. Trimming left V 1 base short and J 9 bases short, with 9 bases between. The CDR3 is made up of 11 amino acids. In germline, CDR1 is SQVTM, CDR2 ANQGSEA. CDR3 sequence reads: CSVEGEARYTF. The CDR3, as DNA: TGCAGCGTTGAAGGGGAGGCTCGCTACACCTTC.

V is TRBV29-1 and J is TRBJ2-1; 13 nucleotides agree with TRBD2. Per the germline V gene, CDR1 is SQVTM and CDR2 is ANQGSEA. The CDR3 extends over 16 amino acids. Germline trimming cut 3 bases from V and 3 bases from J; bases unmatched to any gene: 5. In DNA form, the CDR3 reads TGCAGCGTTGACCTGGGACTAGCGGGAATCTACAATGAGCAGTTCTTC. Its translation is CSVDLGLAGIYNEQFF.

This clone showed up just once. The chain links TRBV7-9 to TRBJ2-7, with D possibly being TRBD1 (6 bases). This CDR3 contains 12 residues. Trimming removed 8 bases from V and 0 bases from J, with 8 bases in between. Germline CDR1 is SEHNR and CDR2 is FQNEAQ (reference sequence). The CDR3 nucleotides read TGTGCCAGCCAGGACAGCTCCTACGAGCAGTACTTC. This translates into CASQDSSYEQYF.